This TCR beta chain derives from a study of T-cell memory formation after mild COVID-19. Study context: Clusters of TCRs were largely donor specific.

With 4 bases clipped from V and 4 bases from J, the junction kept 8 bases outside the gene matches. The CDR3 loop spans 15 amino acids. CDR1 is SGHRS, CDR2 YFSETQ, per germline. cDNA libraries for TCR alpha and TCR beta, carrying sample barcodes and UMIs, came from 5'RACE with constant-segment primers. From the 5' RACE reads, TCRdb called clonotypes with MiXCR, one entry per CDR3 protein. The sample consists of around 400,000 distinct CDR3 sequences, roughly 26% of them appearing once. General study results and limits: Clones that contracted from day 15 to 85 had balanced CD4/CD8; later expanders were CD4+ biased. CM and EM subsets held most contracting CD4+ clones; EMRA held CD8+ ones.

This clonotype appeared a few times. The antigen remains undetermined. The J gene is TRBJ2-5, the V gene TRBV5-1, with 9 bases that match TRBD2. The TCR sequence derives from an adult woman who had mild COVID-19 (a few samples of this study predate the infection). Cell type and time point are not known. Sequencing was carried out using PBMCs or a T cell subset sorted from them (not recorded which). CDR3: CASSPPLTSGETQYF. The DNA for the CDR3 is TGCGCCAGCAGCCCCCCCTTGACTAGCGGAGAGACCCAGTACTTC.